The 28 T cell receptor beta chains in this list originate from one sample, sequenced in a study of beta chain features in type 1 diabetes (dated by TCRdb to 2017 to 2018). Overall results and qualifications from the work: Type 1 diabetes patients showed a moderate but significant shortening of TCRB CDR3 length in all four CD4+ subsets.

The library was obtained by the immunoSEQ multiplex PCR assay. The High Capacity cDNA Reverse Transcription Kit was used to reverse transcribe all of the isolated RNA, meaning that expressed TCRB transcripts were what got sequenced. TCRdb limited this immuneACCESS table to in-frame rearrangements with V and J called. A share of clones is missing; checked studies link under half to unresolved V genes, and the rest is unexplained. The sample records about 53,000 clones, under 75% of which are singletons. The ten most abundant clones make up approximately 0.3% of the sample. What these receptors recognize is not known. Sequencing was performed on stem cell memory CD4+ T cells from blood. Per the publication, the cell subset or site label means: stem cell-like memory CD4+ T cells. These receptors were obtained from a woman in her twenties or thirties with type 1 diabetes.

The CDR3 protein is CASSLMWERTDTQYF. Here the CDR3 DNA reads TGCGCCAGCAGCTTGATGTGGGAGCGCACAGATACGCAGTATTTT. This chain joins TRBV5-1 and TRBJ2-3; a possible D gene is TRBD2 (5 bases). This CDR3 contains 15 residues. V lost 1 base, J lost 1 base, and 10 bases lay in between. The germline CDR1 and CDR2 sequences are SGHRS and YFSETQ.

The chain has TRBV19 and TRBJ2-1; the match to TRBD1 covers 8 bases. This CDR3 spans 15 amino acids. Looked up from germline, CDR1 is LNHDA and CDR2 is SQIVND (reference sequence). V shed 5 bases and J 3 bases; nucleotides not matched to a gene: 6. CDR3 in DNA: TGTGCCAGTAGTGCTGGACAGGGTTTCTACAATGAGCAGTTCTTC. As protein: CASSAGQGFYNEQFF. Full variable domain (missing parts from reference TRBV19 and TRBJ2-1): DGGITQSPKYLFRKEGQNVTLSCEQNLNHDAMYWYRQDPGQGLRLIYYSQIVNDFQKGDIAEGYSVSREKKESFPLTVTSAQKNPTAFYLCASSAGQGFYNEQFFGPGTRLTVL.

The chain links TRBV15 to TRBJ2-7, with 8 positions matching TRBD1. The CDR3 runs to 18 residues. Germline CDR1 reads LNHNV; CDR2 reads YYDKDF (reference sequence). V trimming: 5 bases; J trimming: 0 bases; junction bases outside the gene matches: 15. The CDR3 nucleotides read TGTGCCACCAGCCCCCGCAGGGGGCTGGATGGAGCCTCCTACGAGCAGTACTTC. This encodes CATSPRRGLDGASYEQYF.

The chain has TRBV10-3 and TRBJ1-4, with TRBD1 matching over 7 bases. V was clipped by 4 bases and J by 6 bases; unmatched bases: 8. The CDR3 has 15 amino acids. Per the germline V gene, CDR1 is ENHRY and CDR2 is SYGVKD. For the CDR3, the DNA is TGTGCCATCAGTGGTGTGAGGGGGCCGGATGAAAAACTGTTTTTT. It codes for CAISGVRGPDEKLFF.

This clone occurred a few times. The chain has TRBV18 and TRBJ1-5, with 8 bases fitting TRBD1. V lost 6 bases and J lost 0; bases outside the gene matches: 1. Germline-derived CDR1 and CDR2 are KGHSH and LQKENI. The CDR3 has 14 amino acids. The CDR3 protein is CASSGQDSNQPQHF. CDR3 bases: TGTGCCAGCTCGGGACAGGATAGCAATCAGCCCCAGCATTTT.

This chain connects TRBV2 to TRBJ2-1; no clear D. Trimming pared 3 bases from V and 5 bases from J, leaving 8 bases between. The CDR3 is 13 amino acids. Germline V gene lookup returns CDR1 SNHLY and CDR2 FYNNEI. The CDR3 sequence is CASSDQVHNEQFF. CDR3 nucleotide sequence: TGTGCCAGCAGTGACCAGGTCCACAATGAGCAGTTCTTC.

V is TRBV7-3 and J is TRBJ2-7, with a possible D match to TRBD2 (6 bases). The CDR3 is 15 residues long. Germline V gives CDR1 SGHTA, CDR2 FQGTGA. Trimming shortened V by 3 bases and J by 1 base, and 13 bases separated the two germline ends. The CDR3: CASSLSPEGSYEQYF. The DNA for the CDR3 is TGTGCCAGCAGCTTGTCACCGGAGGGGTCCTACGAGCAGTACTTC.

V and J are TRBV14 and TRBJ1-4; TRBD1 aligns across 9 bases. V was pared by 3 bases and J by 7 bases, with 6 bases of the junction left unmatched. This CDR3 spans 15 amino acids. The germline V gene has CDR1 SGHDN and CDR2 FVKESK. This CDR3 is CASSHRTGGSEKLFF. DNA for the CDR3: TGTGCCAGCAGCCACCGCACAGGGGGCTCTGAAAAACTGTTTTTT.

DNA for the CDR3: TGTGCCAGCGCAACGGGACAGGGTGCCCTCTCTGGGGCCAACGTCCTGACTTTC. It translates to CASATGQGALSGANVLTF. The gene calls are TRBV2 and TRBJ2-6; 9 bases are shared with TRBD1. V trimming: 8 bases; J trimming: 0 bases; junction bases outside the gene matches: 11. The CDR3 is 18 amino acids. In germline, CDR1 is SNHLY, CDR2 FYNNEI.

The rearrangement joins TRBV12-5 to TRBJ2-1, with 9 bases identical to TRBD1. In germline, CDR1 is LGHNT, CDR2 FRNRAP. V trimming: 1 base; J trimming: 5 bases; junction bases outside the gene matches: 3. This CDR3 spans 15 amino acids. The DNA for the CDR3 is TGTGCTAGTGGTTTGGACAGGGGGCACAACAATGAGCAGTTCTTC. This sequence encodes CASGLDRGHNNEQFF.

In this sample, this clone turned up a few times. The genes are TRBV19 and TRBJ1-5; 10 bases are a match to TRBD1. Trimming cost V 7 bases and J 2 bases; bases outside gene matches: 5. Germline V gene lookup returns CDR1 LNHDA and CDR2 SQIVND (reference sequence). The CDR3 loop spans 15 amino acids. The chain's CDR3 is CASTPGTGGNQPQHF. The CDR3 bases are TGTGCCAGTACCCCGGGGACAGGGGGCAATCAGCCCCAGCATTTT.

There are a few counts of this clone. This chain connects TRBV25-1 to TRBJ2-5; weak D call: TRBD2 (5 bases). Trimming took off 2 bases at V and 4 bases at J, with 11 bases between the two ends. The CDR3 sequence is 14 residues long. From germline, CDR1 is MGHDK and CDR2 SYGVNS. This CDR3 reads CASSEGGIGETQYF. The CDR3 DNA reads TGTGCCAGCAGTGAAGGAGGAATCGGAGAGACCCAGTACTTC.

V and J are TRBV5-1 and TRBJ2-6; tentative D call: TRBD1 (6 bases). The CDR3 is 18 residues long. Germline-derived CDR1 and CDR2 are SGHRS and YFSETQ. The V gene lost 2 bases and the J gene lost 0 bases, with 15 bases spanning the gap. CDR3 residues: CASSFGQGISSGANVLTF. Here the CDR3 DNA reads TGCGCCAGCAGCTTTGGGCAGGGGATTAGCTCTGGGGCCAACGTCCTGACTTTC.

About this clone itself: The junction shows a germline mismatch at one end, possibly a read error. The CDR3 region is CASSQEASVSVF. CDR3 DNA sequence: TGTGCCAGCAGCCAAGAAGCGAGCGTTTCGGTCTTC. V is TRBV14 and J is TRBJ2-1; D not certain. The CDR3 length is 12 residues. The germline V gene encodes CDR1 SGHDN and CDR2 FVKESK.

J is TRBJ2-2 and V is TRBV5-1; D possibly corresponds to TRBD2 (5 bases). Trimming removed 7 bases at V and 1 base at J, with 11 bases between. This CDR3 region has 14 residues. CDR1 is SGHRS, CDR2 YFSETQ, per germline. The DNA of the CDR3 is TGCGCCAGCGGGTTTAGCGAGAACACCGGGGAGCTGTTTTTT. Protein product: CASGFSENTGELFF.

CDR3 protein: CASSLDSPGQGAKNIQYF. CDR3 DNA sequence: TGTGCCAGCAGCTTAGATTCACCGGGACAGGGTGCCAAAAACATTCAGTACTTC. The rearrangement joins TRBV7-2 to TRBJ2-4; 9 nucleotides match TRBD1. J was trimmed by 1 base and V by 1 base; bases with no gene match: 8. CDR1 is SGHTA and CDR2 is FQGNSA in the germline V gene. The CDR3 totals 18 residues.

V usage is TRBV19 and J usage is TRBJ1-1; maybe TRBD1 (5 bases). Germline CDR1 is LNHDA and CDR2 is SQIVND (reference sequence). Between the trimmed V and J ends, which lost 5 bases and 4 bases, there was a span of 23 bases. The CDR3 is 17 residues long. This CDR3 reads CASSESRAGKRRTEAFF. CDR3 DNA: TGTGCCAGTAGTGAGAGCCGGGCAGGGAAAAGGCGCACTGAAGCTTTCTTT.

The V and J genes are TRBV4-1 and TRBJ2-7, with 7 bases identical to TRBD2. Per the germline V gene, CDR1 is MGHRA and CDR2 is YSYEKL. Trimming cost V 4 bases and J 0 bases; bases outside gene matches: 12. CDR3 length: 17 residues. The CDR3 sequence is CASSLIPVTSSSYEQYF. CDR3 DNA sequence: TGCGCCAGCAGCCTTATACCGGTGACTAGCAGCTCCTACGAGCAGTACTTC.

This sequence joins TRBV10-2 and TRBJ1-2; weak D call: TRBD1 (5 bases). CDR1 and CDR2 from the germline V gene are WSHSY and SAAADI. Trimming took 0 bases from V and 8 from J, leaving 22 bases between them. This CDR3 is built from 17 residues. The chain's CDR3 is CASSESGAGGALAGYTF. The DNA of the CDR3 is TGCGCCAGCAGTGAGTCTGGGGCAGGAGGGGCTCTGGCGGGCTACACCTTC.

This chain joins TRBV2 and TRBJ2-3; 7 bases align to TRBD2. Per the germline V gene, CDR1 is SNHLY and CDR2 is FYNNEI. CDR3 length equals 14 residues. The V segment lost 5 bases and the J segment 2 bases; nucleotides outside the gene matches: 4. For the CDR3, the DNA is TGTGCCAGCAGTCCGACTAGCTACACAGATACGCAGTATTTT. The encoded protein is CASSPTSYTDTQYF.

The chain combines TRBV10-2 with TRBJ2-2, with 7 bases matching TRBD2. The germline V gene has CDR1 WSHSY and CDR2 SAAADI. This CDR3 spans 15 amino acids. The J segment lost 2 bases and the V segment lost 7 bases, leaving 7 bases of the junction unmatched. The CDR3 region has the DNA TGCGCCAGCATCCCGTCTAGCGGCAACACCGGGGAGCTGTTTTTT. Amino acids: CASIPSSGNTGELFF.

The chain couples TRBV29-1 to TRBJ2-2; 9 bases agree with TRBD2. The CDR3 has 15 residues. Germline V gene data show CDR1 as SQVTM and CDR2 as ANQGSEA. Trimming took 6 bases from V and 4 from J; bases not matched to a gene: 9. The CDR3 loop reads CSVMGGGRATGELFF. The CDR3 DNA reads as TGCAGCGTAATGGGGGGCGGGAGGGCCACCGGGGAGCTGTTTTTT.

The chain recombines TRBV19 with TRBJ2-3; 10 bases match TRBD2. The trim removed 6 bases at V and 0 bases at J, leaving 3 bases unmatched. This CDR3 is 15 amino acids long. Germline assignment: CDR1 LNHDA and CDR2 SQIVND (reference sequence). As DNA, the CDR3 is TGTGCCAGTAGATCGGGACTAGCGAGCACAGATACGCAGTATTTT. Translating gives CASRSGLASTDTQYF. Using reference TRBV19 and TRBJ2-3 for the parts outside the CDR3, the full variable domain is DGGITQSPKYLFRKEGQNVTLSCEQNLNHDAMYWYRQDPGQGLRLIYYSQIVNDFQKGDIAEGYSVSREKKESFPLTVTSAQKNPTAFYLCASRSGLASTDTQYFGPGTRLTVL.

The chain carries TRBV25-1 and TRBJ1-1; 9 nucleotides agree with TRBD1. Germline trimming cut 6 bases from V and 3 bases from J; bases unmatched to any gene: 8. Germline V gene sequence: CDR1 MGHDK, CDR2 SYGVNS. The CDR3 runs 15 residues. The CDR3: CASRPIDRGDTEAFF. DNA for the CDR3: TGTGCCAGCAGGCCCATCGACAGGGGGGACACTGAAGCTTTCTTT.

This clone was observed a few times. The chain is built from TRBV10-3 and TRBJ2-3, with TRBD2 matching 16 bases. Germline loops: CDR1 ENHRY, CDR2 SYGVKD. This CDR3 is 16 amino acids long. The ends lost 6 bases at V and 4 bases at J; junction bases unmatched: 4. The chain's CDR3 is CAIRPGLAGGADTQYF. CDR3 sequence (DNA): TGTGCCATCAGACCGGGACTAGCGGGAGGGGCAGATACGCAGTATTTT.

The V gene is TRBV5-1, the J gene TRBJ2-2, with TRBD2 as a possible D gene (6 bases). CDR1 SGHRS and CDR2 YFSETQ come from the germline V gene. The CDR3 has 16 amino acids. V was trimmed by 0 bases and J by 3 bases, leaving 12 bases between them. CDR3 amino acids: CASSLAWGVDTGELFF. The DNA for the CDR3 is TGCGCCAGCAGCTTGGCCTGGGGGGTCGACACCGGGGAGCTGTTTTTT.

This clone turned up a few times. The genes are TRBV29-1 and TRBJ1-2; D remains ambiguous. The germline gives CDR1 SQVTM, CDR2 ANQGSEA. V was pared by 5 bases and J by 3 bases, with 10 bases between. The length of the CDR3 is 12 residues. CDR3 loop: CSVSTRYYGYTF. As DNA, the CDR3 is TGCAGCGTTTCCACTCGTTACTATGGCTACACCTTC.

V usage is TRBV28 and J usage is TRBJ2-7; possibly TRBD1 for D (5 bases). V lost 6 bases, J lost 5 bases, and 14 bases lay in between. Germline lookup yields CDR1 MDHEN and CDR2 SYDVKM. The length of the CDR3 is 13 residues. DNA for the CDR3: TGTGCCAGCAGGCAGGGAAGATCCCACGAGCAGTACTTC. Its protein is CASRQGRSHEQYF. The full variable domain, rest sourced from reference TRBV28 and TRBJ2-7, is DVKVTQSSRYLVKRTGEKVFLECVQDMDHENMFWYRQDPGLGLRLIYFSYDVKMKEKGDIPEGYSVSREKKERFSLILESASTNQTSMYLCASRQGRSHEQYFGPGTRLTVT.